This TCR beta chain originates from a study of TIL therapy for anti-PD-1-resistant metastatic lung cancer. Indicated time point: pre-treatment sample, taken before nivolumab and TIL therapy. Pleural nodules or supraclavicular lymph nodes made up most of the excised metastases sampled. Progressing patients received lymphodepletion, expanded TIL infusion and IL-2. The libraries were made with immunoSEQ v3. Libraries were sequenced to 2 million to 2.5 million read pairs (survey) or about 4.5-6 million (deep). Profiled with immunoSEQ multiplex PCR; TCRdb holds only in-frame clones, not every one. The data show 95,000 or so clones, roughly 65% seen once. V gave up 0 bases and J gave up 4 bases, with 16 bases separating them. This CDR3 spans 16 amino acids. Germline CDR1 and CDR2: SGHDT and YYEEEE.

The chain couples TRBV5-6 to TRBJ1-2, with D tentatively TRBD1 (6 bases). Sample: tumor tissue, taken at baseline. The receptor was derived from a person between 25 and 80 years old with non-small cell lung cancer. CDR3 DNA sequence: TGTGCCAGCAGCTTGGCCGGGGGCCAGGGTATCTATGGCTACACCTTC. Translating it yields CASSLAGGQGIYGYTF.